The present T cell receptor (beta chain) was sequenced within a study of T cell responses to AZD1222 COVID-19 vaccine. Overall study context: Timing groups of about 4 and about 12 weeks for second doses were pooled. Overall study findings and caveats: Baseline seropositives among AZD1222 recipients totaled only 5 or 6. Spike-specific TCR breadth and depth both grew after two AZD1222 doses. Repertoires were sampled only after the peak T cell response.

Clones were sequenced by immunoSEQ multiplex PCR, and TCRdb holds only the in-frame ones, with some missing. Among around 160,000 clones listed, roughly 91% were seen once. A word on this clone: Its specificity is not known.

V was pared by 5 bases and J by 2 bases, with 8 bases of the junction left unmatched. CDR3 length: 16 residues. From germline, CDR1 is SEHNR and CDR2 FQNEAQ (reference sequence). This TCR was recovered from an adult in good health. This sample comprised peripheral blood, obtained on day 0 of AZD1222 vaccination. The chain is built from TRBV7-9 and TRBJ2-1; TRBD1 matches at 8 bases. The CDR3 DNA reads TGTGCCAGCAGCCTACCACAGGGGGTGACCTACAATGAGCAGTTCTTC. This codes for CASSLPQGVTYNEQFF.